The rows below give T cell receptor beta chains drawn from one sample of a study of blood T cell repertoires in COVID-19. The repertoire was sequenced with immunoSEQ multiplex PCR; TCRdb's copy has only in-frame clones and lacks some. The table shows around 190,000 clones, with roughly 87% occurring only once. Sequencing was done on a sample of PBMCs or T cells enriched from blood (not recorded which). The receptor source for this set is a man aged 18-30 years with acute COVID-19. CDR3s include the opening cysteine and the closing phenylalanine or tryptophan. The order of the fields is V gene, clone size, J gene, D gene, CDR3 DNA, CDR3 protein. The D gene is left open where the match is weak. Clone size is not always given. Where it is, it says once, few, many or a class for expanded clones.

TRBV6-1	once	TRBJ1-2	TRBD1	TGTGCCAGCAGTGAATTTCCCGTTGGACAGGGGGCCAGCTACACCTTC	CASSEFPVGQGASYTF
TRBV11-2	-	TRBJ2-3	-	TGTGCCAGCAGCTTAGCTAGTGCGACCACAGATACGCAGTATTTT	CASSLASATTDTQYF
TRBV29-1	-	TRBJ1-1	TRBD1	TGCAGCGTTGTAGGGGGCTCTGAAGCTTTCTTT	CSVVGGSEAFF
TRBV28	-	TRBJ1-1	-	TGTGCCAGCAGTTGGGGAACGGGGGGCCCTGAAGCTTTCTTT	CASSWGTGGPEAFF
TRBV5-5	-	TRBJ2-2	-	TGTGCCAGCAGCTTGGCCGTAGAGACCGGGGAGCTGTTTTTT	CASSLAVETGELFF
TRBV10-3	-	TRBJ1-2	TRBD1	TGTGCCCATAGACAGGGATCTAACTATGGCTACACCTTC	CAHRQGSNYGYTF
TRBV11-2	-	TRBJ2-3	-	TGTGCCAGCAGCTTCAGTGGGAGACGGGCAGATACGCAGTATTTT	CASSFSGRRADTQYF
TRBV4-3	-	TRBJ2-1	TRBD2	TGCGCCAGCAGCCCATGGGCGGGAGCGACCTACAATGAGCAGTTCTTC	CASSPWAGATYNEQFF
TRBV7-6	-	TRBJ2-1	TRBD2	TGTGCCAGCAGCCCCGCCAGTGCAGCGGGAGAGGGTGAGCAGTTCTTC	CASSPASAAGEGEQFF
TRBV24-1	-	TRBJ2-1	TRBD2	TGTGCCACCAGTGGAGCTAGCGGGAGGTCCCACAATGAGCAGTTCTTC	CATSGASGRSHNEQFF
TRBV6-1	once	TRBJ2-2	-	TGTGCCAGCAGTGAAGTGAGGGTTTTGACCGGGGAGCTGTTTTTT	CASSEVRVLTGELFF
TRBV30	-	TRBJ1-1	-	TGTGCCTGGAGTACCCAGGAGGGCACTGAAGCTTTCTTT	CAWSTQEGTEAFF
TRBV5-4	-	TRBJ2-1	-	TGTGCCAGCAGCCCGCAGGGGACCTACAATGAGCAGTTCTTC	CASSPQGTYNEQFF
TRBV27	-	TRBJ2-1	-	TGTGCCAGCAGTTACCTTGCGGGATTGTCCTACAATGAGCAGTTCTTC	CASSYLAGLSYNEQFF
TRBV11-2	-	TRBJ2-2	TRBD2	TGTGCCAGCAGCTTAAGCCGCGGGACTACATACACCGGGGAGCTGTTTTTT	CASSLSRGTTYTGELFF
TRBV24-1	-	TRBJ1-2	-	TGTGCCACCAGTGGAGCACCGATCTATGGCTACACCTTC	CATSGAPIYGYTF
TRBV9	-	TRBJ1-3	-	TGTGCCAGCAGCGTAGACGGCGACACCCTACACTCTGGAAACACCATATATTTT	CASSVDGDTLHSGNTIYF
TRBV11-1	-	TRBJ2-7	-	TGTGCCAGCAGCACCTGGACTACCTCCTACGAGCAGTACTTC	CASSTWTTSYEQYF
TRBV5-5	-	TRBJ2-7	-	TGTGCCAGCAGCGAACGGAGCTCCTACGAGCAGTACTTC	CASSERSSYEQYF
TRBV28	once	TRBJ1-5	-	TGTGCCAGCAGTCTTCCGCCGGGACTCCCGAGCAATCAGCCCCAGCATTTT	CASSLPPGLPSNQPQHF
TRBV30	-	TRBJ2-3	-	TGTGCCTGGAGCGGGGTTAACACAGATACGCAGTATTTT	CAWSGVNTDTQYF
TRBV4-2	-	TRBJ1-1	-	TGTGCCAGCAGCCAAGAATCCGGGGGTGACACTGAAGCTTTCTTT	CASSQESGGDTEAFF
TRBV14	-	TRBJ2-1	TRBD2	TGTGCCAGCAGCCAAGATCCGAGGCTAGCGGGAGGTGGTGAGCAGTTCTTC	CASSQDPRLAGGGEQFF
TRBV28	-	TRBJ1-2	-	TGTGCCAGCAGTTTAGGGGGAGGTGGCTACACCTTC	CASSLGGGGYTF
TRBV5-4	-	TRBJ2-1	-	TGTGCCAGCAGCCCGGGGATCGGTGGGCACAATGAGCAGTTCTTC	CASSPGIGGHNEQFF
TRBV27	-	TRBJ1-5	-	TGTGCCAGCAGACCCGACAGTAGCAATCAGCCCCAGCATTTT	CASRPDSSNQPQHF
TRBV5-1	-	TRBJ2-1	TRBD2	TGCGCCAGCAGCCACCCGGGACTAGCGGGATTAAGCTCCTACAATGAGCAGTTCTTC	CASSHPGLAGLSSYNEQFF
TRBV5-8	-	TRBJ2-7	-	TGTGCCAGCGCTGGGGAAGGGAGGAGCTACGAGCAGTACTTC	CASAGEGRSYEQYF
TRBV3-1/TRBV3-2	-	TRBJ2-7	TRBD1	TGTGCCAGCAGCCAAGTGGGACAGGGAACATTTGCCTACGAGCAGTACTTC	CASSQVGQGTFAYEQYF
TRBV5-1	-	TRBJ1-2	-	TGCGCCAGCAGCCAGGACATATACTATGGCTACACCTTC	CASSQDIYYGYTF
TRBV30	-	TRBJ1-5	TRBD1	TGTGCCTGGAGCCCTGGGGACAGGGAGCGAAATCAGCCCCAGCATTTT	CAWSPGDRERNQPQHF
TRBV7-9	few	TRBJ2-7	-	TGTGCCAGCAGCTTTGGCCAAAACTACGAGCAGTACTTC	CASSFGQNYEQYF
TRBV27	-	TRBJ2-1	-	TGTGCCAGCAGTTTAGGAGCGGAATTATCCTACAATGAGCAGTTCTTC	CASSLGAELSYNEQFF
TRBV7-3	-	TRBJ2-1	-	TGTGCCAGCAGCCCTTCGAGTGGACTCAATGAGCAGTTCTTC	CASSPSSGLNEQFF